The present entry profiles one T cell receptor (beta chain) with its context. Its antigen is not yet known. No much larger clonotype is one base removed from it; base qualities were not supplied. This entry comes from a study of T cell responses to AZD1222 COVID-19 vaccine (TCRdb year 2021). Broadly, across the study: TCR sequencing was performed for 230 to 250 trial participants, of whom around 210 were given two doses of AZD1222 and around 25 were given two doses of MenACWY control vaccine. Trial participants were enrolled into age subgroups of 18-55, 56-69 and 70-plus years, which contained approximately 150, 28 and 58 TCR-sequenced participants, respectively. The study at large found these results: The whole spike protein was spanned by vaccine-associated CD4 TCRs, and dominant responses were seen in regions 160-218 and 743-854. Reportedly, close to half of the unique spike-specific TCRs recognized epitopes lying outside the regions that are mutated in the B.1.351 and B.1.1.7 variants. After two AZD1222 doses, spike-specific TCR breadth and depth were significantly higher than at day 0 and than in MenACWY recipients. Because no day 14 peak-response samples were available, repertoires were characterized only after the peak T cell response. Conclusions about previously exposed vaccinees are limited because only five to seven AZD1222 recipients were SARS-CoV-2 seropositive at baseline. Participants were mostly white British and included more females than males, and it was suggested by the authors that clonal diversity may have been underestimated. In the small 56-69-year group, the increase in depth fell short of significance, most likely because of low power.

Between the V and J ends, shortened by 5 bases and 0 bases respectively, the junction contains 8 bases. From its cysteine to its phenylalanine, the CDR3 spans 15 amino acids. The kept DNA is CDR3 alone, 45 bases in frame from the first base. The germline V gene (reference sequence) yields MNHEY for CDR1 and SMNVEV for CDR2. The time point tag for this specimen amounts to: about 28 days (+/-7) after the second vaccine dose. AZD1222 recipients given second doses at about 4 weeks or at about 12 weeks were pooled, since spike-specific TCR depth and breadth were not found to differ between the two schedules. The vaccinee samples were drawn from two UK trials, COV001 and COV002, one of which was a single-blind randomized controlled phase 2/3 trial testing AZD1222 (ChAdOx1 nCoV-19) in healthy adults. For TCRbeta chain sequencing, PBMC samples were collected from trial participants at day 0 and at day 28 after the second dose.

The CDR3 regions of human TCRbeta chains were subjected to immunosequencing. The study's own analysis went as follows. Repertoire TCRs were checked for matches against a reference library of SARS-CoV-2-specific TCRs that had been generated using the MIRA antigen-specificity platform. Breadth was defined as the fraction of unique TCRs that were SARS-CoV-2-associated, and depth was defined as the fraction of total T cells that were SARS-CoV-2-associated. Using the MIRA data, each spike-specific TCR was mapped to the spike region that the TCR reacts to and placed in a CD4 or CD8 class. Log10-transformed breadth and depth values were compared by one-way ANOVA with Sidak's multiple comparisons tests. Sourced from immuneACCESS, this table was stored by TCRdb with only in-frame sequences that have V and J called. A share of the clones is absent; for the studies checked, an unresolved V gene accounts for under half, and the remainder has no known explanation. That table supplies the V and J calls and clone size; D and trimming were determined from the DNA. The sample has roughly 80,000 clones on record, 90% of them singletons. Of the sample, about 3.1% is held by the ten largest clones.

This specimen was peripheral blood, taken 28 days after the second AZD1222 dose. This receptor was obtained from an adult who received the AZD1222 COVID-19 vaccine. The chain is encoded by TRBV27 joined to TRBJ1-6, with no reliable assignment of the D segment. The CDR3 has the sequence CASSTQSSYNSPLHF. The DNA reads TGTGCCAGCAGTACTCAGAGCTCCTATAATTCACCCCTCCACTTT.